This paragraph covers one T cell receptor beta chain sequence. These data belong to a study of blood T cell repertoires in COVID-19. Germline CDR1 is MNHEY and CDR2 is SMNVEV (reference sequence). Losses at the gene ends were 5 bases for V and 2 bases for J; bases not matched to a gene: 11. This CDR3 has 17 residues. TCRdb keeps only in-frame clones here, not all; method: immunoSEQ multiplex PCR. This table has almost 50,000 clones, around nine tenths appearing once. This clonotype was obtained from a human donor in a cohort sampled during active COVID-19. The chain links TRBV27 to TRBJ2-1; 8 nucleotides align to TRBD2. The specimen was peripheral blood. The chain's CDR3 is CASSPTRGAAPYNEQFF. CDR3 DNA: TGTGCCAGCAGTCCCACGCGGGGGGCGGCCCCCTACAATGAGCAGTTCTTC.